This entry describes one T cell receptor (beta chain). Its antigen remains undetermined. No base-level quality is on record; no much larger clone is a single base apart. The Qiagen DNeasy Blood and Tissue Kit was used to extract total genomic DNA from the purified CD4+ T cells. The TCRbeta CDR3 region, defined according to IMGT, was amplified and sequenced using immunoSEQ immunosequencing protocols. The study's own analysis went as follows. Preprocessing of raw sequence data for PCR and sequencing error correction was performed by the immunoSEQ service. The sequence data were loaded into the immunoSEQ Analyzer and then analyzed further using VDJtools v1.0.7. The paired Wilcoxon signed-rank test was used to test for differences between patients and controls. This is the immuneACCESS table as TCRdb keeps it, with only in-frame sequences that have V and J called. A part of the clones is gone; compared with another copy, unresolved V genes explain less than half, and the rest is unexplained. The V and J calls and the clone size are those of that table, but D and trimming were determined from the DNA. Across this sample there are about 19,000 clones, with approximately 92% seen only once. The ten biggest clones cover approximately 0.6% of the sample.

Each depressed patient was matched pairwise with a non-depressed control on sex, age, current smoking status and body mass index. European descent was reported for all participants. A DSM-IV diagnosis of major depressive disorder and a Hamilton Rating Scale for Depression score of at least 18 were present in all patients. For at least 8 weeks before enrollment, patients had taken no psychiatric medication of any kind, antidepressants included. Depression severity ranging from moderate to severe was represented among patients. Major medical conditions, Axis I/II comorbidities, regular medication or illicit drug use, and drinking over 100 g alcohol a week were all grounds for excluding any participant. About 30 ml of peripheral blood was collected into EDTA tubes from each participant. CD4+ T cells were purified from thawed PBMCs by magnetic negative selection with the BD IMag Human CD4 T Lymphocyte Enrichment Set. The CD4+ enrichment method typically yielded 90% to 95% purity as confirmed by flow cytometry. A subgroup of roughly 5 case-control pairs, selected blind to chemokine receptor expression and flow-cytometric repertoire skewing results, was subjected to TCRbeta sequencing. Every blood sample was taken in the morning at 8:00 a.m., after which PBMCs were separated out using Ficoll-Hypaque gradient centrifugation. Until being assayed, PBMCs were kept in liquid nitrogen after cryopreservation by gradual cooling to -80 degrees C.

The sample belongs to a study of untreated major depressive disorder (dated 2018 in TCRdb). Turning to the overall study: A cross-sectional case-control design was used to compare T cell phenotype and TCR repertoire between antidepressant-free major depressive disorder patients and individually matched non-depressed controls. Differences in Vbeta 5.1, Vbeta 11 and Vbeta 22 usage observed by flow cytometry in the whole cohort were followed up by sequencing. Overall study outcomes, separate from this receptor: Higher TRBV05-01 (Vbeta 5.1) usage among CD4+ T cells of depressed patients compared with controls was confirmed by sequencing, with p = 0.040 in a one-tailed test. Because of strict matching and exclusion criteria, the study sample was comparatively small, which limits how generalizable the findings are. The sequencing comparisons used one-tailed planned tests on only three preselected Vbeta families. In every sequenced subject, all of the top five TRBV05-01 clones were private clones. TRBV25-01 and TRBV02-01 usage followed the flow-cytometry pattern but did not reach statistical significance in the sequencing data.

The CDR3 sequence holds 14 residues, the cysteine and phenylalanine included. The kept DNA is CDR3 alone, 42 bases in frame from the first base. In the germline V gene, CDR1 corresponds to MGHRA and CDR2 to YSYEKL. From V the trimming removes 4 bases and from J it removes 1 base, while the gene matches leave 1 base of the junction unaccounted for. The receptor's source is a woman aged 40 to 50 with major depressive disorder. Sequenced material: CD4+ T cells from PBMCs. Here the chain combines TRBV4-1 and TRBJ2-7; 10 bases in between match TRBD1. Here the CDR3 is given as CASSRDRGSYEQYF. In nucleotides, the sequence is TGCGCCAGCAGCCGGGACAGGGGTTCCTACGAGCAGTACTTC.